This T cell receptor (beta chain) was documented in a study of T cells in Graves' hyperthyroidism and ophthalmopathy. The CDR3 has 16 residues. V lost 8 bases to trimming and J lost 3 bases; unmatched junction nucleotides: 15. CDR1 is SGHTS, CDR2 YDEGEE, per germline. At least ten counts were recorded for this clonotype. Amplification targeted TCR beta CDR3 regions from RNA transcripts. The HTBI primer set was used in a first-round RT-PCR of the TCR CDR3. TCRdb re-derived calls from the multiplex PCR reads in MiXCR, one entry per CDR3 protein. The table records 350,000 to 400,000 distinct CDR3 sequences, about a fifth of them present only once.

This chain uses TRBV5-8 with TRBJ2-5; 8 bases align to TRBD2. This clonotype originated in a woman under 30 with Graves' hyperthyroidism. Specimen: blood. Here the CDR3 DNA reads TGTGCCAGTAGCGGGGCACCCTGGTTGGAAGAAGAGACCCAGTACTTC. Amino acids: CASSGAPWLEEETQYF.